These T cell receptor beta chains were read from a single sample in a study of CD8 T cells in cerebrospinal fluid in Alzheimer's disease. Using the 10x single-cell sequencing reads, TCRdb records one entry per CDR3 protein without DNA. This table holds about 1,100 distinct CDR3 sequences. The sequenced sample consisted of cerebrospinal fluid. These receptors were collected from a human donor with mild cognitive impairment. CDR3s include the opening cysteine and the closing phenylalanine or tryptophan. Where a row states a size, it is once, few, many or the class of an expanded clone; other rows omit it.

CDR3 | length | J | size | V
CASSGTGTVLQPQHF | 15 | TRBJ1-5 | medium-sized | TRBV27
CASAGQPNTEAFF | 13 | TRBJ1-1 | - | TRBV10-2
CASSSGQTHYEQYF | 14 | TRBJ2-7 | medium-sized | TRBV18
CSLERPGETQYF | 12 | TRBJ2-5 | medium-sized | TRBV20-1
CASSPGRTYEQYF | 13 | TRBJ2-7 | medium-sized | TRBV18
CASSLQFGFQETQYF | 15 | TRBJ2-5 | medium-sized | TRBV11-2
CASSPGTSGSTDTQYF | 16 | TRBJ2-3 | large | TRBV5-1
CASRPGGFGAETQYF | 15 | TRBJ2-5 | medium-sized | TRBV5-1
CASSLRLAGSSYNEQFF | 17 | TRBJ2-1 | large | TRBV7-9
CASSLGQVQQETQYF | 15 | TRBJ2-5 | large | TRBV7-3
CASSIGTGLETQYF | 14 | TRBJ2-5 | medium-sized | TRBV19
CASSESTGTGYYEQYF | 16 | TRBJ2-7 | medium-sized | TRBV6-2/TRBV6-3
CSAEGTPGLADTDTQYF | 17 | TRBJ2-3 | large | TRBV20-1
CASSSEGAVYEQYF | 14 | TRBJ2-7 | medium-sized | TRBV5-1
CASVRSTDTQYF | 12 | TRBJ2-3 | medium-sized | TRBV2
CASSGGGRETQYF | 13 | TRBJ2-5 | large | TRBV5-1
CASSLGRGGNEQFF | 14 | TRBJ2-1 | large | TRBV7-9
CASSPTGGEMNEKLFF | 16 | TRBJ1-4 | medium-sized | TRBV4-1
CASSLSGTGGPNEQFF | 16 | TRBJ2-1 | medium-sized | TRBV3-1
CASRLQGGIATDTQYF | 16 | TRBJ2-3 | large | TRBV5-1
CASSTLDPNNEQFF | 14 | TRBJ2-1 | - | TRBV19
CSTTTGVNQPQHF | 13 | TRBJ1-5 | large | TRBV20-1
CASSRGGTGKGEQFF | 15 | TRBJ2-1 | - | TRBV11-3
CAWSADENYGYTF | 13 | TRBJ1-2 | medium-sized | TRBV30
CAWSVPGTGEAFF | 13 | TRBJ1-1 | medium-sized | TRBV30
CASSLASHTVTGELFF | 16 | TRBJ2-2 | medium-sized | TRBV7-8
CASSKAVPNRDSYNEQFF | 18 | TRBJ2-1 | medium-sized | TRBV21-1
CASSQAAGQGEQYF | 14 | TRBJ2-7 | medium-sized | TRBV7-9
CASKRGLYEQYF | 12 | TRBJ2-7 | medium-sized | TRBV6-5
CSAERTETQYF | 11 | TRBJ2-5 | medium-sized | TRBV20-1
CASSPTENYGYTF | 13 | TRBJ1-2 | large | TRBV18
CASSEGTDGIDTEAFF | 16 | TRBJ1-1 | medium-sized | TRBV9
CASSFLAGVYNEQFF | 15 | TRBJ2-1 | large | TRBV11-2
CASSASSWRSTDTQYF | 16 | TRBJ2-3 | medium-sized | TRBV9
CSARSEIGNTIYF | 13 | TRBJ1-3 | large | TRBV20-1
CASIGQINTGELFF | 14 | TRBJ2-2 | large | TRBV6-6
CASSFEIRDRAKGANYGYTF | 20 | TRBJ1-2 | medium-sized | TRBV11-3
CASAPGAETQYF | 12 | TRBJ2-5 | medium-sized | TRBV3-1
CASSPLTAYGYTF | 13 | TRBJ1-2 | medium-sized | TRBV11-2
CSARMGGTDTQYF | 13 | TRBJ2-3 | medium-sized | TRBV20-1
CASRPTGEAFF | 11 | TRBJ1-1 | - | TRBV6-1
CASSYRNLNYGYTF | 14 | TRBJ1-2 | medium-sized | TRBV12-3/TRBV12-4
CSARHHTDTQYF | 12 | TRBJ2-3 | large | TRBV20-1
CASSSFGGAAPDTQYF | 16 | TRBJ2-3 | large | TRBV28
CASSSPPPAGETQYF | 15 | TRBJ2-5 | medium-sized | TRBV28
CASSLGPGLSYNEQFF | 16 | TRBJ2-1 | medium-sized | TRBV5-6
CASSIPGDYEQYF | 13 | TRBJ2-7 | medium-sized | TRBV19
CASSQTGSYNEQFF | 14 | TRBJ2-1 | large | TRBV4-2
CASSPGQMEGQYF | 13 | TRBJ2-7 | medium-sized | TRBV18
CASSLVRGGLDTEAFF | 16 | TRBJ1-1 | medium-sized | TRBV5-1
CASSLVGGGSTDTQYF | 16 | TRBJ2-3 | large | TRBV11-2
CASSLPAILRNTIYF | 15 | TRBJ1-3 | - | TRBV28
CASSLVGDSGNTIYF | 15 | TRBJ1-3 | medium-sized | TRBV5-1
CASSPRTEYNEQFF | 14 | TRBJ2-1 | large | TRBV11-2
CASSSVQAQGKSIQYF | 16 | TRBJ2-4 | medium-sized | TRBV27
CASRTSGGRYEQFF | 14 | TRBJ2-1 | large | TRBV28
CASSVDQGASGYTF | 14 | TRBJ1-2 | medium-sized | TRBV9
CASSLERGGNHEQYF | 15 | TRBJ2-7 | medium-sized | TRBV7-2
CASSSTESSYNEQFF | 15 | TRBJ2-1 | large | TRBV7-3
CASSFYVGTANTEAFF | 16 | TRBJ1-1 | large | TRBV12-3/TRBV12-4